This record concerns one T cell receptor (beta chain) sequence. Antigen unknown. Assay: immunoSEQ multiplex PCR; the TCRdb copy retains only in-frame clones and omits some. This sample has more than 50,000 clones, with about 86% found just once. The data belong to a study of OX40 agonist ivuxolimab in advanced cancers. Broader study findings: There was clonal expansion of CD4+ and CD8+ blood T cells by week 6 at 0.1 to 3.0 mg/kg.

V lost 4 bases, J lost 5 bases, and 15 bases lay in between. The CDR3 runs to 14 residues. Germline V gene lookup returns CDR1 GTSNPN and CDR2 SVGIG (reference sequence). The sequence was obtained from an adult with an advanced solid tumor such as melanoma, head and neck, liver or kidney cancer. Source: CD4+ or CD8+ T cells sorted from blood, taken in a trial of the OX40 agonist ivuxolimab. The V and J genes are TRBV30 and TRBJ1-5, with a possible D match to TRBD1 (5 bases). The CDR3 DNA reads TGTGCCTGGAAGGGGCAGGGAGGACATCAGCCCCAGCATTTT. Translating gives CAWKGQGGHQPQHF.